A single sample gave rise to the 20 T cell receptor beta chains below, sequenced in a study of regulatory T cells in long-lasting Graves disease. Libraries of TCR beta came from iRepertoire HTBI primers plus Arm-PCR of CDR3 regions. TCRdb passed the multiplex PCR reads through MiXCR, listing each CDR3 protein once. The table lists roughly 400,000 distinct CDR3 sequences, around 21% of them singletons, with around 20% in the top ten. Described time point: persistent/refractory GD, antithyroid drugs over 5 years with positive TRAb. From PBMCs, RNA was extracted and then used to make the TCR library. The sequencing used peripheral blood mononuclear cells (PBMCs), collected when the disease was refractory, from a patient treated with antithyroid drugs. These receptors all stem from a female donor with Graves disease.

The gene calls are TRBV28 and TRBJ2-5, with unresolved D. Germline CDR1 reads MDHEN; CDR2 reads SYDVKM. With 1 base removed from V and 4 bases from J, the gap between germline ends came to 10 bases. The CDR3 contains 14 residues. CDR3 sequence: CASSLYARGETQYF. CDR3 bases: TGTGCCAGCAGTTTATATGCGCGAGGAGAGACCCAGTACTTC.

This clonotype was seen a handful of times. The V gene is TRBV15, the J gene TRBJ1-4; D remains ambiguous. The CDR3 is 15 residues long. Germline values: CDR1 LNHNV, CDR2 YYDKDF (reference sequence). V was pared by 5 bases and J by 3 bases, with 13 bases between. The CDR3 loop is CATSRFGFANEKLFF. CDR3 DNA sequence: TGTGCCACCAGCCGTTTTGGGTTTGCTAATGAAAAACTGTTTTTT.

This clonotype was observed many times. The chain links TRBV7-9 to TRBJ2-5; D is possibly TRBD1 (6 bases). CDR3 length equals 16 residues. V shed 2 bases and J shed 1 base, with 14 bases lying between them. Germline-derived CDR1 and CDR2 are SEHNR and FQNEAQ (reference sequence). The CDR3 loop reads CASSLRVFRGQETQYF. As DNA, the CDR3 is TGTGCCAGCAGCTTAAGAGTTTTCAGGGGCCAAGAGACCCAGTACTTC.

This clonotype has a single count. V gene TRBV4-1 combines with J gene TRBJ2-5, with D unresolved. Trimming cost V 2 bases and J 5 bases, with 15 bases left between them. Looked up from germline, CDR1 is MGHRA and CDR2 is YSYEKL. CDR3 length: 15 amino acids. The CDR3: CASSQYSTANETQYF. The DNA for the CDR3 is TGCGCCAGCAGCCAATATTCTACGGCCAATGAGACCCAGTACTTC.

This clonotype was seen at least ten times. CDR3 nucleotides: TGTGCCAGCTCACAGCAGGATAACTATGGCTACACCTTC. This encodes CASSQQDNYGYTF. The chain joins TRBV18 to TRBJ1-2, with D uncertain. Trimming stripped 4 bases from V and 1 base from J, with 7 bases between. The length of the CDR3 is 13 residues. Germline loops: CDR1 KGHSH, CDR2 LQKENI.

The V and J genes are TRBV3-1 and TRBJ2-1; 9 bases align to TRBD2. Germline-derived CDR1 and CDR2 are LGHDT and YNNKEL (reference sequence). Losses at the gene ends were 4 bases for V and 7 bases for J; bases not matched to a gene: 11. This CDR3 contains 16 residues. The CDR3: CASSRMRGGGMNEQFF. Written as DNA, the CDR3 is TGTGCCAGCAGCCGAATGCGGGGGGGGGGGATGAATGAGCAGTTCTTC.

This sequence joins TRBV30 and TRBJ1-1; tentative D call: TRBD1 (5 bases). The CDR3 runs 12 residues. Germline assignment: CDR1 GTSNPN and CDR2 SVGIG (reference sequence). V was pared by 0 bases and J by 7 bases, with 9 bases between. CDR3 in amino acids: CAWSVWGIEAFF. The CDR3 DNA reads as TGTGCCTGGAGTGTATGGGGGATTGAAGCTTTCTTT.

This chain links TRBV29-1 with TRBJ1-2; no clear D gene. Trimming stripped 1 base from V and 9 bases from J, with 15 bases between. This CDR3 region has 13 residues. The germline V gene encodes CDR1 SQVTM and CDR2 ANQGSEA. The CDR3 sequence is CSVEAADPGSYTF. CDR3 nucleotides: TGCAGCGTTGAAGCCGCTGACCCTGGGAGCTACACCTTC.

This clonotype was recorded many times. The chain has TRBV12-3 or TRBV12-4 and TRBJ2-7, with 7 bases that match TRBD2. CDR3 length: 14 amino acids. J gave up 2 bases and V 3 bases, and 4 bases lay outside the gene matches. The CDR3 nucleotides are TGTGCCAGCAGTTTTGGGGGAGGGCCCTACGAGCAGTACTTC. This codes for CASSFGGGPYEQYF.

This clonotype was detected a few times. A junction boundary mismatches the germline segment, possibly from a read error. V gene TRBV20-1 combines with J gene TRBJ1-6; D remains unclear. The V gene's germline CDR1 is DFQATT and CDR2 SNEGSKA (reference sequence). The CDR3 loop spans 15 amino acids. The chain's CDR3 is CSAREGGMAYSPLHF. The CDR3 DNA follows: TGCAGTGCCAGAGAAGGTGGAATGGCCTATTCACCCCTCCACTTT.

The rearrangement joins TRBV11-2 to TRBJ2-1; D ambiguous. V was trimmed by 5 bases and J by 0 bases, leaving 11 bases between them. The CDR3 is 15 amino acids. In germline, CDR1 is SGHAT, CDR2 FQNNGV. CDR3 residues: CASSRSGSSYNEQFF. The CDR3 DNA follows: TGTGCCAGCAGCCGATCAGGCAGCTCCTACAATGAGCAGTTCTTC.

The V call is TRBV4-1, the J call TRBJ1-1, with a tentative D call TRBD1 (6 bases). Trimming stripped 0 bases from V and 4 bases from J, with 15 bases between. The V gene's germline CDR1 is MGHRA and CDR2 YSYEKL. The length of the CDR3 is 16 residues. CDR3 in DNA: TGCGCCAGCAGCCAAGAGAGCGGGGGCGATGGCACTGAAGCTTTCTTT. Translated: CASSQESGGDGTEAFF.

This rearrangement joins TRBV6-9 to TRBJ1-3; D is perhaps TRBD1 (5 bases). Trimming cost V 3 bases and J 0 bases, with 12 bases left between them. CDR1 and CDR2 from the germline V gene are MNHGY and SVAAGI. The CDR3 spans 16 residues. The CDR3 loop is CASSYGGAYSGNTIYF. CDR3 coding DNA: TGTGCCAGCAGTTACGGAGGGGCGTACTCTGGAAACACCATATATTTT.

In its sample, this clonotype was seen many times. CDR3 residues: CASSLGTGGIIAKNIQYF. CDR3 nucleotide sequence: TGTGCCAGCAGTTTAGGGACAGGGGGGATCATAGCCAAAAACATTCAGTACTTC. The V gene is TRBV12-3 or TRBV12-4, the J gene TRBJ2-4; TRBD1 matches 10 bases. Losses at the gene ends were 1 base for V and 0 bases for J; bases not matched to a gene: 6. The CDR3 has 18 amino acids.

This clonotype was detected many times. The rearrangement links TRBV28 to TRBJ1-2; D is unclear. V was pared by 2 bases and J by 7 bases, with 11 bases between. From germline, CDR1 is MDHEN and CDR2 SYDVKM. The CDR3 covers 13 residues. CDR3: CASSLGDPAGYTF. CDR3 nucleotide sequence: TGTGCCAGCAGTTTAGGGGATCCCGCTGGCTACACCTTC.

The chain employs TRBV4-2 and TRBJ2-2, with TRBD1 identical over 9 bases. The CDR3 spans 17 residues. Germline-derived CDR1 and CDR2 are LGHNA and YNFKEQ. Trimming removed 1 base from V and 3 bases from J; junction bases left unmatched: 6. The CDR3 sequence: CASSQGLRDRDTGELFF. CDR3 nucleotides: TGTGCCAGCAGCCAAGGTCTTCGGGACAGGGACACCGGGGAGCTGTTTTTT.

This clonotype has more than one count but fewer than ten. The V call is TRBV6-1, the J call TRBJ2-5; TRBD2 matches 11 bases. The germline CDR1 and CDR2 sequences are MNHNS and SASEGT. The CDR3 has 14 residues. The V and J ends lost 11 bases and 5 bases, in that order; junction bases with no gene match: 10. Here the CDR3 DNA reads TGTGCCGGGGCCCCTAGCGGGAGGACTGAGACCCAGTACTTC. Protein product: CAGAPSGRTETQYF.

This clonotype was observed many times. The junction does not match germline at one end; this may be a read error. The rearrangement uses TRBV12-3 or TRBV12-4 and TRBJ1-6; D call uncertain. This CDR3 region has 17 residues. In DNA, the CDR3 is TGTGCCAGCAGATTAGACTTGGGAGGGTCCTATAATTCACCCCTCCACTTT. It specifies CASRLDLGGSYNSPLHF.

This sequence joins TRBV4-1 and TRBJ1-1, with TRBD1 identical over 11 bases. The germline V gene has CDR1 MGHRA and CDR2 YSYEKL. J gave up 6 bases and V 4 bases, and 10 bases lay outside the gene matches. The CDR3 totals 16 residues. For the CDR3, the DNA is TGCGCCAGCAGCCCAAGGGGACGGACAGGGGGCCCTGAAGCTTTCTTT. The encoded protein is CASSPRGRTGGPEAFF.

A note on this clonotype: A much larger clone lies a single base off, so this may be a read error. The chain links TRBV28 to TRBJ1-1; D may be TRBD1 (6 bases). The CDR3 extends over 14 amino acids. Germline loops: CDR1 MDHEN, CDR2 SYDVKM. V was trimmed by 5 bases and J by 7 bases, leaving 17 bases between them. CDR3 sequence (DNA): TGTGCCAGCAGTCCAGGGACAAGGGCCGGTGAAGCTTTCTTT. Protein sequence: CASSPGTRAGEAFF.